Below, 8 T cell receptor beta chains from the same sample are listed, as sequenced in a study of T cell responses to AZD1222 COVID-19 vaccine. TCRdb keeps only in-frame clones here, not all; method: immunoSEQ multiplex PCR. The sample records about 140,000 clones, approximately 95% being singletons. This specimen consisted of peripheral blood, obtained on day 0 of MenACWY control vaccination. These receptors were collected from an adult in good health.

CDR3 residues: CASSFFGAYNEQFF. DNA of the CDR3: TGTGCCAGCAGCTTTTTCGGGGCCTACAATGAGCAGTTCTTC. This chain joins TRBV5-6 and TRBJ2-1, with D tentatively TRBD2 (5 bases). The CDR3 is made up of 14 amino acids. Looked up from germline, CDR1 is SGHDT and CDR2 is YYEEEE. Trimming removed 2 bases from V and 2 bases from J, with 8 bases in between.

This chain joins TRBV9 and TRBJ1-2; perhaps TRBD1 as D (5 bases). This CDR3 is built from 13 residues. Trimming pared 3 bases from V and 0 bases from J, leaving 6 bases between. Germline loops: CDR1 SGDLS, CDR2 YYNGEE. In DNA, the CDR3 is TGTGCCAGCAGCGGGGGGGCTAACTATGGCTACACCTTC. Residues: CASSGGANYGYTF.

The chain is built from TRBV7-2 and TRBJ1-4; no clear D. Deletions cut 5 bases from V and 3 bases from J, with 16 bases between. From germline, CDR1 is SGHTA and CDR2 FQGNSA. This CDR3 contains 16 residues. CDR3 bases: TGTGCCAGCAGCATAGAAAGCGGTACGGCTAATGAAAAACTGTTTTTT. As protein: CASSIESGTANEKLFF.

The count of this clone is one. V usage is TRBV12-3 or TRBV12-4 and J usage is TRBJ1-1; D gene uncertain. The CDR3 runs to 13 residues. V lost 5 bases, J lost 4 bases, and 11 bases lay in between. Here the CDR3 reads CASSLERGTEAFF. The CDR3 DNA reads as TGTGCCAGCAGTCTCGAGAGAGGCACTGAAGCTTTCTTT.

A note on this clone: One end of the junction is discordant with germline, which a read error may explain. The chain carries TRBV2 and TRBJ2-3; the match to TRBD1 covers 7 bases. This CDR3 contains 15 residues. Germline V gives CDR1 SNHLY, CDR2 FYNNEI. CDR3 sequence reads: CASRELDRSTDTQYF. The CDR3 region has the DNA TGTGCCAGCCGTGAACTGGACAGGAGCACAGATACGCAGTATTTT. Looking up the rest from reference TRBV2 and TRBJ2-3 gives the full variable domain: EPEVTQTPSHQVTQMGQEVILRCVPISNHLYFYWYRQILGQKVEFLVSFYNNEISEKSEIFDDQFSVERPDGSNFTLKIRSTKLEDSAMYFCASRELDRSTDTQYFGPGTRLTVL.

This clone was seen only once. The chain recombines TRBV3-1 (or the pseudogene TRBV3-2) with TRBJ2-1, with D unresolved. The CDR3 loop spans 13 amino acids. V was pared by 1 base and J by 8 bases, with 9 bases between. Germline V gene lookup returns CDR1 LGHDT and CDR2 YNNKEL (reference sequence). CDR3 bases: TGTGCCAGCAGCCAAGCTGTCCAGGATGAGCAGTTCTTC. It codes for CASSQAVQDEQFF.

The chain has TRBV10-3 and TRBJ2-2; D is undetermined. This CDR3 has 16 residues. Germline CDR1 and CDR2: ENHRY and SYGVKD. V was clipped by 0 bases and J by 1 base, with 9 bases between them. CDR3 coding DNA: TGTGCCATCAGTGAGTCGAGGTTGGGGAACACCGGGGAGCTGTTTTTT. Protein: CAISESRLGNTGELFF.

In this sample, this clone turned up once. The chain uses TRBV29-1 and TRBJ2-1; D is perhaps TRBD2 (6 bases). The CDR3 sequence is 11 residues long. The germline V gene encodes CDR1 SQVTM and CDR2 ANQGSEA. V lost 7 bases to trimming and J lost 6 bases, with 10 bases between them. The CDR3, as DNA: TGCAGCGGGAGGGGTTTCAATGAGCAGTTCTTC. Amino acids: CSGRGFNEQFF.